The 5 T cell receptor beta chains in this list originate from one sample, sequenced in a study of blood T cell repertoires in COVID-19. Clones were sequenced by immunoSEQ multiplex PCR, and TCRdb holds only the in-frame ones, with some missing. The sample consists of about 250,000 clones, 81% of them appearing once. Input material: peripheral blood. Receptors originate from a woman older than 75 with acute or convalescent COVID-19.

The V call is TRBV19, the J call TRBJ2-3; possibly TRBD2 for D (6 bases). CDR1 and CDR2 from the germline V gene are LNHDA and SQIVND (reference sequence). V was clipped by 3 bases and J by 1 base, with 11 bases between them. The CDR3 is made up of 15 amino acids. The CDR3 DNA reads TGTGCCAGTAGTATGGCAGCTAGCGGCACAGATACGCAGTATTTT. This gives the protein CASSMAASGTDTQYF.

This chain links TRBV7-2 with TRBJ1-5; 7 nucleotides match TRBD1. The CDR3 consists of 15 residues. Germline CDR1 SGHTA, CDR2 FQGNSA. V was clipped by 1 base and J by 6 bases; unmatched bases: 6. As DNA, the CDR3 is TGTGCCAGCAGCTTAGGAGGGGGCGCTGGTCAGCCCCAGCATTTT. Its translation: CASSLGGGAGQPQHF.

This chain connects TRBV9 to TRBJ2-1, with 8 bases that match TRBD2. V trimming: 7 bases; J trimming: 6 bases; junction bases outside the gene matches: 9. The CDR3 length is 14 residues. Germline V gives CDR1 SGDLS, CDR2 YYNGEE. CDR3 sequence reads: CASGRSGSRNEQFF. Written as DNA, the CDR3 is TGTGCCAGCGGGCGGAGCGGGAGTCGCAATGAGCAGTTCTTC.

The J gene is TRBJ1-1, the V gene TRBV18, with 8 bases lining up with TRBD1. The CDR3 runs 15 residues. V was clipped by 3 bases and J by 1 base; unmatched bases: 4. Germline CDR1 KGHSH, CDR2 LQKENI. CDR3 sequence (DNA): TGTGCCAGCTCACCCCCGACAGGGGCGAACACTGAAGCTTTCTTT. It translates to CASSPPTGANTEAFF.

The chain employs TRBV19 and TRBJ2-6, with TRBD2 as a possible D gene (5 bases). CDR3 length: 15 amino acids. Trimming removed 6 bases at V and 0 bases at J, with 9 bases between. CDR1 LNHDA and CDR2 SQIVND come from the germline V gene (reference sequence). The CDR3 spells CASSPTSSGANVLTF. In DNA, the CDR3 is TGTGCCAGTAGCCCCACTAGCTCTGGGGCCAACGTCCTGACTTTC.